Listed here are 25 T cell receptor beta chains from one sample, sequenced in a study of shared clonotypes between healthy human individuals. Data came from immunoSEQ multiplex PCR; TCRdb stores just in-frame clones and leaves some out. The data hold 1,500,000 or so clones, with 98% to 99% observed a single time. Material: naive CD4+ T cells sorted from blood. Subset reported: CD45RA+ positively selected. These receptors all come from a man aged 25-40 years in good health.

For the CDR3, the DNA is TGCGCCAGCAGCCCGGATGGGGCGAACACCGGGGAGCTGTTTTTT. Translation: CASSPDGANTGELFF. The chain links TRBV5-1 to TRBJ2-2; no clear D gene. The CDR3 is 15 residues long. Trimming cost V 4 bases and J 0 bases, with 10 bases left between them. Germline V gives CDR1 SGHRS, CDR2 YFSETQ.

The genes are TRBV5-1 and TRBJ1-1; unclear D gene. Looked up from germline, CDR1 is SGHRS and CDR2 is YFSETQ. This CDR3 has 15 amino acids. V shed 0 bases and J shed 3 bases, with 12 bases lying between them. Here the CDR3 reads CASSLESSSYTEAFF. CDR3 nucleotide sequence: TGCGCCAGCAGCTTGGAATCGAGTAGCTACACTGAAGCTTTCTTT.

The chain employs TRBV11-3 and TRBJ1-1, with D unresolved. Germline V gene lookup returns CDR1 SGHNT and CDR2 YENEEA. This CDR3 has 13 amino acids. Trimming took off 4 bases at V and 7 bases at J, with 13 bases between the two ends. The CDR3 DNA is TGTGCCAGCAGCTCAGTCGGCAGTAGTGAAGCTTTCTTT. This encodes CASSSVGSSEAFF.

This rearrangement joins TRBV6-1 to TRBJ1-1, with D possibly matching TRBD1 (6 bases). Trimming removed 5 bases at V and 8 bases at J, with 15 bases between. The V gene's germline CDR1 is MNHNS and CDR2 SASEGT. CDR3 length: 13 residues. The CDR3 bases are TGTGCCAGCAGTCCTAGGGGGGCGTCGGAAGCTTTCTTT. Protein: CASSPRGASEAFF.

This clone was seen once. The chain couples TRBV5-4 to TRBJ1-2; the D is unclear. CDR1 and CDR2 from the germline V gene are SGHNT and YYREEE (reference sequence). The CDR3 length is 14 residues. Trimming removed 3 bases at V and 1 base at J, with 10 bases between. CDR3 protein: CASSSPTRNYGYTF. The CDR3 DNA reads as TGTGCCAGCAGCTCACCGACCCGTAACTATGGCTACACCTTC.

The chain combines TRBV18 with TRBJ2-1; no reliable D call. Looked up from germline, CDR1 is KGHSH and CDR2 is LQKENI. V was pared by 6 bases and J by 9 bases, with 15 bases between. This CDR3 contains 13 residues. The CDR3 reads CASSTEDWFEQFF. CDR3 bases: TGTGCCAGCTCTACCGAAGACTGGTTTGAGCAGTTCTTC.

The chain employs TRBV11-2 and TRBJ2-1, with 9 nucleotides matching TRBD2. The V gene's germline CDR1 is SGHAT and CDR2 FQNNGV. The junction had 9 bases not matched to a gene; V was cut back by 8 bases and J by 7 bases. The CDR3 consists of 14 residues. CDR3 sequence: CASARREGRNEQFF. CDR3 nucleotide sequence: TGTGCCAGCGCAAGGCGGGAGGGCCGAAATGAGCAGTTCTTC.

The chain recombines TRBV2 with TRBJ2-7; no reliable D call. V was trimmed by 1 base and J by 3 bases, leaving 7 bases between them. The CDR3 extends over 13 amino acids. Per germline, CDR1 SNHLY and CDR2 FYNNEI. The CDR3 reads CASSEEIGYEQYF. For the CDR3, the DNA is TGTGCCAGCAGTGAAGAAATTGGCTACGAGCAGTACTTC. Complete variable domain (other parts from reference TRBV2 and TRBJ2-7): EPEVTQTPSHQVTQMGQEVILRCVPISNHLYFYWYRQILGQKVEFLVSFYNNEISEKSEIFDDQFSVERPDGSNFTLKIRSTKLEDSAMYFCASSEEIGYEQYFGPGTRLTVT.

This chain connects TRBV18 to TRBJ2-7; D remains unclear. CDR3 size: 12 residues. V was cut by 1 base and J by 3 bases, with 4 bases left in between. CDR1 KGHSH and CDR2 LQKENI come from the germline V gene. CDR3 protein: CASSPRIYEQYF. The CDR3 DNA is TGTGCCAGCTCACCACGGATCTACGAGCAGTACTTC.

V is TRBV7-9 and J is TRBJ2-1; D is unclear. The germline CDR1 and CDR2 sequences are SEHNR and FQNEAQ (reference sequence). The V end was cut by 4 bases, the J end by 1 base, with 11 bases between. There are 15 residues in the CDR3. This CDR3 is CASSSRTESYNEQFF. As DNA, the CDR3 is TGTGCCAGCAGCTCCAGGACGGAATCCTACAATGAGCAGTTCTTC.

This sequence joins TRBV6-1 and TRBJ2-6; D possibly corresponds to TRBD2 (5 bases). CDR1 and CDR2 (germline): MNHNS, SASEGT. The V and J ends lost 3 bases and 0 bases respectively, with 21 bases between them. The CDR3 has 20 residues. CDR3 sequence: CASSDGVERVRGSGANVLTF. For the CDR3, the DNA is TGTGCCAGCAGTGATGGCGTTGAAAGGGTTCGGGGCTCTGGGGCCAACGTCCTGACTTTC.

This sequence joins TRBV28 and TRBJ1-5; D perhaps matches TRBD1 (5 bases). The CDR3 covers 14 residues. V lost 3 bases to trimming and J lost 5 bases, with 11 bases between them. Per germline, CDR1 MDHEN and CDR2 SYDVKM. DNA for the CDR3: TGTGCCAGCAGTTTGGGACGGAGATATCAGCCCCAGCATTTT. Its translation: CASSLGRRYQPQHF.

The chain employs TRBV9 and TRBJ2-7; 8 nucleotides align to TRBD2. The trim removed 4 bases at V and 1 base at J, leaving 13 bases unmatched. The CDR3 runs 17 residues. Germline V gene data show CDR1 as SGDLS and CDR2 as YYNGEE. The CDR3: CASSTREGQGLSYEQYF. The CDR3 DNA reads TGTGCCAGCAGCACCCGGGAGGGCCAGGGACTTTCCTACGAGCAGTACTTC.

CDR3 protein: CSVGTEPNYGYTF. The CDR3 DNA is TGCAGCGTTGGGACCGAACCTAACTATGGCTACACCTTC. The J gene is TRBJ1-2, the V gene TRBV29-1; no definite D call. The germline CDR1 and CDR2 sequences are SQVTM and ANQGSEA. The CDR3 covers 13 residues. V lost 4 bases and J lost 0, with 9 bases in between.

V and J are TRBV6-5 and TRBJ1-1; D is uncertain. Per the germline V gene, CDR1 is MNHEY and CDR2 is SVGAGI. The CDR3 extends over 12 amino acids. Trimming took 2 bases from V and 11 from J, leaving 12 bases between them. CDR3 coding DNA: TGTGCCAGCAGTTACCCGCCCGGGGTTGCTTTCTTT. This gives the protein CASSYPPGVAFF.

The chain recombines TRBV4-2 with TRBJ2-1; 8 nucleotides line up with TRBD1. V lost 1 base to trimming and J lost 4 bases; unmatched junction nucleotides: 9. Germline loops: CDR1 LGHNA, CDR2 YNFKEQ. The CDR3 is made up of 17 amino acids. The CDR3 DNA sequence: TGTGCCAGCAGCCAAGCTATCGGGGACAGGCGGTACAATGAGCAGTTCTTC. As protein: CASSQAIGDRRYNEQFF.

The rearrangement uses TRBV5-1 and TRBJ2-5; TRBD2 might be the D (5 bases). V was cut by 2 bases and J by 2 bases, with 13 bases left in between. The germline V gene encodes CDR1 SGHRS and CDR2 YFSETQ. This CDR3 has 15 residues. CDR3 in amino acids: CASSFGNGNQETQYF. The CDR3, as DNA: TGCGCCAGCAGCTTCGGGAACGGGAATCAAGAGACCCAGTACTTC. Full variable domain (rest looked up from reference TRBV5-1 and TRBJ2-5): KAGVTQTPRYLIKTRGQQVTLSCSPISGHRSVSWYQQTPGQGLQFLFEYFSETQRNKGNFPGRFSGRQFSNSRSEMNVSTLELGDSALYLCASSFGNGNQETQYFGPGTRLLVL.

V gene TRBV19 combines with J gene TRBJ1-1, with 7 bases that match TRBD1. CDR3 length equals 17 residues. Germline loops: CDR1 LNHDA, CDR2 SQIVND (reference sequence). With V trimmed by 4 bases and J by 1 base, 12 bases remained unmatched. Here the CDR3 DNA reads TGTGCCAGTAGTACCCATCAGCGACAGGGATGGAACACTGAAGCTTTCTTT. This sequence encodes CASSTHQRQGWNTEAFF.

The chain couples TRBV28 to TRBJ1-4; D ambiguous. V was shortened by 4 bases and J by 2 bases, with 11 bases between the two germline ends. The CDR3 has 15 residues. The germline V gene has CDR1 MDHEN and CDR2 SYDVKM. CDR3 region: CASSSRTFTNEKLFF. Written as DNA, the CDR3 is TGTGCCAGCAGTTCACGGACGTTTACTAATGAAAAACTGTTTTTT.

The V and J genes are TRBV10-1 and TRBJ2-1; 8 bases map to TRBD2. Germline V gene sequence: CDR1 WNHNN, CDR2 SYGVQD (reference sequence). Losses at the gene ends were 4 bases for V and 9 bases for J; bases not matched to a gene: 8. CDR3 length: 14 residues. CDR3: CASSGLAGGIEQFF. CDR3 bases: TGCGCCAGCAGTGGCTTGGCGGGAGGTATTGAGCAGTTCTTC.

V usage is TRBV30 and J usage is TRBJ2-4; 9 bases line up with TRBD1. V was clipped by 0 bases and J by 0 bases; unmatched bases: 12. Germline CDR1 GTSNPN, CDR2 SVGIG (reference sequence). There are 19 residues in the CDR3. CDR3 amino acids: CAWSVLPDRGIEAKNIQYF. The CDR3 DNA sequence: TGTGCCTGGAGTGTACTCCCGGACAGGGGCATTGAAGCCAAAAACATTCAGTACTTC.

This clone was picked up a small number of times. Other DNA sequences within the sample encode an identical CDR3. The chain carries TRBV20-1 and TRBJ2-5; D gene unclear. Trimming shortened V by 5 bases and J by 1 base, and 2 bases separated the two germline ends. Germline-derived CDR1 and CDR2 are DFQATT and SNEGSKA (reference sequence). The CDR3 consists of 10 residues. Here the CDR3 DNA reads TGCAGTGCTGGCCAAGAGACCCAGTACTTC. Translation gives CSAGQETQYF.

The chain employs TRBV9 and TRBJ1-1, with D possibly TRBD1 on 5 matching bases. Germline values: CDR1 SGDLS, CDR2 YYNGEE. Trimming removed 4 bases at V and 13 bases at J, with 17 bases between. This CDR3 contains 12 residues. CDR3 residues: CASSNFAGRGFF. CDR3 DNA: TGTGCCAGCAGCAACTTCGCGGGGAGGGGTTTCTTT. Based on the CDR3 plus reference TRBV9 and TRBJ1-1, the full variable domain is DSGVTQTPKHLITATGQRVTLRCSPRSGDLSVYWYQQSLDQGLQFLIQYYNGEERAKGNILERFSAQQFPDLHSELNLSSLELGDSALYFCASSNFAGRGFFGQGTRLTVV.

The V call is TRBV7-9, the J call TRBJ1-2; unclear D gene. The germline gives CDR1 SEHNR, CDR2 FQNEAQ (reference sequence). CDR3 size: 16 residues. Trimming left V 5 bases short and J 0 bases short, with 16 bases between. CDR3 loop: CASSLPVGETNYGYTF. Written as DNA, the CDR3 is TGTGCCAGCAGCCTCCCCGTTGGGGAAACTAACTATGGCTACACCTTC.

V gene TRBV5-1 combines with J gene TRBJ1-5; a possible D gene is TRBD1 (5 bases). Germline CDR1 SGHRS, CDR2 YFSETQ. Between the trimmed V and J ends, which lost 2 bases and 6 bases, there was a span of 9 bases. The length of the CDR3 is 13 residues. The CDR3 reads CASSFDSLQPQHF. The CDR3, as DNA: TGCGCCAGCAGCTTTGACAGTCTTCAGCCCCAGCATTTT.